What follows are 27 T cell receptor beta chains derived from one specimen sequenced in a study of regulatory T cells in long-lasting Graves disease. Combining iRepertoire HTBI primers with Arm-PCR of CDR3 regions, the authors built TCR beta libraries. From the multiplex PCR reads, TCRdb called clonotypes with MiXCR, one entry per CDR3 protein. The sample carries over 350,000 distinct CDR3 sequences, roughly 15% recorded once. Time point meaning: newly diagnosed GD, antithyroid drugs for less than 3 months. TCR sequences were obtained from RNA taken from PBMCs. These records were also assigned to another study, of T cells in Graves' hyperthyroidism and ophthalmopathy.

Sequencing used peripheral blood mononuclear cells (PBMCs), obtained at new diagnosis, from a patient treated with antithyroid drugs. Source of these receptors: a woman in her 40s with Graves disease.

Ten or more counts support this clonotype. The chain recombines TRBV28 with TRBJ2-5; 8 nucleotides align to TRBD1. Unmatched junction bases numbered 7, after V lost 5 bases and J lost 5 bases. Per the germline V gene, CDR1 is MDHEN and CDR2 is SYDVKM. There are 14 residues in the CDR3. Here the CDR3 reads CASSPQGAGETQYF. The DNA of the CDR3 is TGTGCCAGCAGTCCGCAGGGGGCAGGTGAGACCCAGTACTTC. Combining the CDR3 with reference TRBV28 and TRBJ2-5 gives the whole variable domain DVKVTQSSRYLVKRTGEKVFLECVQDMDHENMFWYRQDPGLGLRLIYFSYDVKMKEKGDIPEGYSVSREKKERFSLILESASTNQTSMYLCASSPQGAGETQYFGPGTRLLVL.

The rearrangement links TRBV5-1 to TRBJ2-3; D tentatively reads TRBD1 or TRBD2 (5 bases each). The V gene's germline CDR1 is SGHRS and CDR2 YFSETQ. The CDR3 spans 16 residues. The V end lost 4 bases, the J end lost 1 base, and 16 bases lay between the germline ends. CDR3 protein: CASSAGTDGGTDTQYF. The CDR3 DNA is TGCGCCAGCAGCGCCGGGACGGATGGAGGCACAGATACGCAGTATTTT.

The CDR3 sequence: CATTSGWANEQFF. In nucleotides, the CDR3 is TGTGCCACCACTAGCGGGTGGGCAAATGAGCAGTTCTTC. The chain combines TRBV24-1 with TRBJ2-1, with 8 bases identical to TRBD2. Germline CDR1 and CDR2: KGHDR and SFDVKD. Unmatched junction bases numbered 6, after V lost 8 bases and J lost 7 bases. The length of the CDR3 is 13 residues.

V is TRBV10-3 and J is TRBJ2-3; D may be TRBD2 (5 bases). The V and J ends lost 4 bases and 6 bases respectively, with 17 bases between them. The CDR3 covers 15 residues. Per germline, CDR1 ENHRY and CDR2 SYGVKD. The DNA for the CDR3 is TGTGCCATCAGTGGGACTTCCGCCAGAGGGGATACGCAGTATTTT. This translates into CAISGTSARGDTQYF.

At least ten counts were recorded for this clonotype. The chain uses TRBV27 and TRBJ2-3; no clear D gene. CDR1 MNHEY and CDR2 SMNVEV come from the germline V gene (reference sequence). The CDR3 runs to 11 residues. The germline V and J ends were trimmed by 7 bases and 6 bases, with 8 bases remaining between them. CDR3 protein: CASTLGDTQYF. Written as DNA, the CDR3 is TGTGCCAGCACCCTTGGGGATACGCAGTATTTT.

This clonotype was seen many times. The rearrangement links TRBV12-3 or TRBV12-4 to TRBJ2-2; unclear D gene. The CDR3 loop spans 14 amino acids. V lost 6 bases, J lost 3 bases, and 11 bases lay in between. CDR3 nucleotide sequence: TGTGCCAGCAGCTTAACCACTTACACCGGGGAGCTGTTTTTT. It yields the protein CASSLTTYTGELFF.

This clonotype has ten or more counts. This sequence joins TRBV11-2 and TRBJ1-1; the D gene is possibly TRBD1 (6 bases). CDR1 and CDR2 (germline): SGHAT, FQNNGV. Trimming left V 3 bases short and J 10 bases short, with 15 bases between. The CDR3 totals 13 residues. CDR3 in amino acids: CASSLGIQGRAFF. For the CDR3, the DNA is TGTGCCAGCAGCTTGGGGATACAGGGCCGAGCTTTCTTT.

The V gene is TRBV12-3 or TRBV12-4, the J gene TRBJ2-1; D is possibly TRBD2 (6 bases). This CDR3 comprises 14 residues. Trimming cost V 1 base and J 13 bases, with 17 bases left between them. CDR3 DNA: TGTGCCAGCAGTTTAGGTCCGGGGGTGGAGACCCAGTTCTTC. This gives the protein CASSLGPGVETQFF.

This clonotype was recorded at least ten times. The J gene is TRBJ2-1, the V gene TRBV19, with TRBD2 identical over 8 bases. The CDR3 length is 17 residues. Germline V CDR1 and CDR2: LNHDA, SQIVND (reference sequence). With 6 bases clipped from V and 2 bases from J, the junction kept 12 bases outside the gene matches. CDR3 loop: CASSQLWGAGAYNEQFF. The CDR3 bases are TGTGCCAGTAGCCAATTATGGGGAGCGGGAGCCTACAATGAGCAGTTCTTC. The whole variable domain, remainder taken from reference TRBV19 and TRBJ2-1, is DGGITQSPKYLFRKEGQNVTLSCEQNLNHDAMYWYRQDPGQGLRLIYYSQIVNDFQKGDIAEGYSVSREKKESFPLTVTSAQKNPTAFYLCASSQLWGAGAYNEQFFGPGTRLTVL.

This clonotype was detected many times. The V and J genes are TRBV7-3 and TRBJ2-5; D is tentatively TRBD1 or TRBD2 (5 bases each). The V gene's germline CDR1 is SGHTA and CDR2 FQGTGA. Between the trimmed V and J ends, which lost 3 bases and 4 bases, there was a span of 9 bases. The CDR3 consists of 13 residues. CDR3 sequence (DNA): TGTGCCAGCAGCTTCGGGACGGGAGAGACCCAGTACTTC. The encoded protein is CASSFGTGETQYF. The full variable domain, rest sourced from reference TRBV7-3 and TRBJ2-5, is GAGVSQTPSNKVTEKGKYVELRCDPISGHTALYWYRQSLGQGPEFLIYFQGTGAADDSGLPNDRFFAVRPEGSVSTLKIQRTERGDSAVYLCASSFGTGETQYFGPGTRLLVL.

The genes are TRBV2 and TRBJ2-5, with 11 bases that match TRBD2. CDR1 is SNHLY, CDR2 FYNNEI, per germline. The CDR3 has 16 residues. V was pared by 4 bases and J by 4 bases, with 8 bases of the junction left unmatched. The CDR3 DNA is TGTGCCAGCAGTGTAGCGGGAGGGACCACAAGAGAGACCCAGTACTTC. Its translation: CASSVAGGTTRETQYF.

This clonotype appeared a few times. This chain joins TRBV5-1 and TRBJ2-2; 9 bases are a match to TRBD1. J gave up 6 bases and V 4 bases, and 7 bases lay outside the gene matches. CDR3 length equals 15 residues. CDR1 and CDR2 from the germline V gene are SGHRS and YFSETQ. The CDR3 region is CASSKGTGKPGELFF. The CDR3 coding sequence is TGCGCCAGCAGCAAGGGGACAGGGAAGCCCGGGGAGCTGTTTTTT. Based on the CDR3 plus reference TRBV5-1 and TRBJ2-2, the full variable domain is KAGVTQTPRYLIKTRGQQVTLSCSPISGHRSVSWYQQTPGQGLQFLFEYFSETQRNKGNFPGRFSGRQFSNSRSEMNVSTLELGDSALYLCASSKGTGKPGELFFGEGSRLTVL.

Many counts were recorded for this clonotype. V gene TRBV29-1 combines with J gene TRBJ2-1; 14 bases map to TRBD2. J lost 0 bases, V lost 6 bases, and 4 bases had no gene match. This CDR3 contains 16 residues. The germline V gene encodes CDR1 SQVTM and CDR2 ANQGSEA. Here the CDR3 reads CSVDGTSGSSYNEQFF. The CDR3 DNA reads TGCAGCGTGGACGGGACTAGCGGGAGCTCCTACAATGAGCAGTTCTTC.

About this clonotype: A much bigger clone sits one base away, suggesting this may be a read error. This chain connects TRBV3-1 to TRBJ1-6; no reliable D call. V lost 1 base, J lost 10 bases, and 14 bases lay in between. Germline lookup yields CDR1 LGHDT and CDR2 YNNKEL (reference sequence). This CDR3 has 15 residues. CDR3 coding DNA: TGTGCCAGCAGCCAAGGTGAGCCTTGGGGATCACCCCTCCACTTT. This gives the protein CASSQGEPWGSPLHF. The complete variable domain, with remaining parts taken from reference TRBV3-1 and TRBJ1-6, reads DTAVSQTPKYLVTQMGNDKSIKCEQNLGHDTMYWYKQDSKKFLKIMFSYNNKELIINETVPNRFSPKSPDKAHLNLHINSLELGDSAVYFCASSQGEPWGSPLHFGNGTRLTVT.

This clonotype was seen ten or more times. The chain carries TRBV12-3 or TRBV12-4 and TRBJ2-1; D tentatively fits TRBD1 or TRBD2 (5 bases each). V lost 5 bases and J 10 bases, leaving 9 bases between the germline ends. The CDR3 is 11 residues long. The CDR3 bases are TGTGCCAGCAGTCTCGGGGACGAGCAGTTCTTC. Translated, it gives CASSLGDEQFF.

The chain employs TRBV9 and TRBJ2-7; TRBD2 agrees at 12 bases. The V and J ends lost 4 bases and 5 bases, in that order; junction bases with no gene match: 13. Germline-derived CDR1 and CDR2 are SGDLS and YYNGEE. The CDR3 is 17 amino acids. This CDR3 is CASSPWGTSGLSHEQYF. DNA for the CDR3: TGTGCCAGCAGCCCCTGGGGGACTAGCGGGTTGTCCCACGAGCAGTACTTC.

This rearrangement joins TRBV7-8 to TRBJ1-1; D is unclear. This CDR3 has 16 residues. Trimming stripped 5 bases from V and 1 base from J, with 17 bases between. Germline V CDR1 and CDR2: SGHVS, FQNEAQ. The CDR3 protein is CASSPFYGGGNTEAFF. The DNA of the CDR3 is TGTGCCAGCAGCCCCTTTTATGGAGGCGGGAACACTGAAGCTTTCTTT.

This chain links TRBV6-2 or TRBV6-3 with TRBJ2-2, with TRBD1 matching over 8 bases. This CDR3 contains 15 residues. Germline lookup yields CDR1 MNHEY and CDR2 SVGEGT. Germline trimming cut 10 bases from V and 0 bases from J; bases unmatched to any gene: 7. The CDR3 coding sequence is TGTGCCATCCGGACAGGGCCCCCGAACACCGGGGAGCTGTTTTTT. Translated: CAIRTGPPNTGELFF.

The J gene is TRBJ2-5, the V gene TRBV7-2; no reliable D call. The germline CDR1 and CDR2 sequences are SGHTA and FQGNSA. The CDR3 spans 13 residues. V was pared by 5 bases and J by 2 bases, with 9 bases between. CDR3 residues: CASSRETQETQYF. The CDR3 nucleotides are TGTGCCAGCAGCCGAGAGACACAAGAGACCCAGTACTTC.

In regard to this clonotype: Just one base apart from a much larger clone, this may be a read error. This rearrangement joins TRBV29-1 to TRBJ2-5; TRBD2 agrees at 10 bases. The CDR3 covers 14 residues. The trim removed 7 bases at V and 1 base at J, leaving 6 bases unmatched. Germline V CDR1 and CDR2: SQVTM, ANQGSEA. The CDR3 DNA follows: TGCAGCGGGGGAATAGCGGGAGGCCAAGAGACCCAGTACTTC. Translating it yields CSGGIAGGQETQYF.

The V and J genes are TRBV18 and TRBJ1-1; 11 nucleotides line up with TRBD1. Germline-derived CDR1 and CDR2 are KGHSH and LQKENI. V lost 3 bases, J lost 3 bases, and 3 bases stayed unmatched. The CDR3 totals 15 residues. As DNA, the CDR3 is TGTGCCAGCTCACCTGCGGGACAGGGGGACACTGAAGCTTTCTTT. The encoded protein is CASSPAGQGDTEAFF.

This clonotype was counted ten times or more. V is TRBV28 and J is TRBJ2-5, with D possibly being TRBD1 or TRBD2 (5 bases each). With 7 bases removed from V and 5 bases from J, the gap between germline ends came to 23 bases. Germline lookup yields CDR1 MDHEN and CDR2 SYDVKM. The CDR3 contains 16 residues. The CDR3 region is CASTTPGPPHGETQYF. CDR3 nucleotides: TGTGCCAGCACCACCCCGGGACCCCCGCACGGGGAGACCCAGTACTTC.

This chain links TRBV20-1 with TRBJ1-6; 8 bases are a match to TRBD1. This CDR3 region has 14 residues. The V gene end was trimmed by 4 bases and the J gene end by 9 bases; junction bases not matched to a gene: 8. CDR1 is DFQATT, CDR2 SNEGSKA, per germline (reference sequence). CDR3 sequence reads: CSATRQGSSSPLHF. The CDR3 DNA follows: TGCAGTGCTACCAGACAGGGGTCTAGTTCACCCCTCCACTTT.

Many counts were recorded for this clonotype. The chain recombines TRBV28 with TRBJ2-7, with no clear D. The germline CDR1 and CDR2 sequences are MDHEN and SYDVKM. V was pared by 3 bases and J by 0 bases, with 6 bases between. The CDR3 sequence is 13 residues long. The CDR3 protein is CASSFSLSYEQYF. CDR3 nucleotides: TGTGCCAGCAGTTTTAGCCTCTCCTACGAGCAGTACTTC.

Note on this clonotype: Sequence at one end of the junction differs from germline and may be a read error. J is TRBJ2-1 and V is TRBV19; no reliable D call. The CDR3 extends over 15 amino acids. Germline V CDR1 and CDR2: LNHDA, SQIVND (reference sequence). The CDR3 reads CANSIDRVSYNEQFF. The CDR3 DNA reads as TGTGCCAATAGTATAGACCGGGTCTCCTACAATGAGCAGTTCTTC.

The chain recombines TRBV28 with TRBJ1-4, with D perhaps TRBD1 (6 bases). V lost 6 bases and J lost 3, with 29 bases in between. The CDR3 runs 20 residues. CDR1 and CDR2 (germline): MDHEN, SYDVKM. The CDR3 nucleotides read TGTGCCAGCAGACACCTGAGGACAGACAACCCTCTAGACGCTAATGAAAAACTGTTTTTT. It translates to CASRHLRTDNPLDANEKLFF.

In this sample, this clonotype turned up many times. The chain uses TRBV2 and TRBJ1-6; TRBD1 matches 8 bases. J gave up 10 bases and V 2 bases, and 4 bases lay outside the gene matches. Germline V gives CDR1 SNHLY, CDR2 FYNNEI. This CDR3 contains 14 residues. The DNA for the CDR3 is TGTGCCAGCAGTGAATCAGGGGGCGAATCACCCCTCCACTTT. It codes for CASSESGGESPLHF.